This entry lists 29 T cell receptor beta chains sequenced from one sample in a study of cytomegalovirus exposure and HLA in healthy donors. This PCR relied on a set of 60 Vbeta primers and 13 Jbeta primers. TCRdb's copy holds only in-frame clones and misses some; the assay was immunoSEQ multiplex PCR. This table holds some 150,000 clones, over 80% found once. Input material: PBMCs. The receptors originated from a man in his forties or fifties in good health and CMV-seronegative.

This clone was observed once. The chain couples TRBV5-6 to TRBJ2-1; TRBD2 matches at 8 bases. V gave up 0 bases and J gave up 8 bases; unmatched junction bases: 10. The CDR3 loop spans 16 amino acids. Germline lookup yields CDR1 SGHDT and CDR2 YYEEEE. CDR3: CASSLASGSHSDEQFF. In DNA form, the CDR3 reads TGTGCCAGCAGCTTGGCCAGCGGGAGCCACAGCGATGAGCAGTTCTTC.

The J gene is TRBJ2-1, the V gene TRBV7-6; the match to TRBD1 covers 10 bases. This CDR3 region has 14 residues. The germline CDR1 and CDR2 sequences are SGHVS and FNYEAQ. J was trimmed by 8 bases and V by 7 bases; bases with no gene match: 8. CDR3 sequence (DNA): TGTGCCAGCACCGGCGGACAGGGGGGAGATGAGCAGTTCTTC. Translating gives CASTGGQGGDEQFF.

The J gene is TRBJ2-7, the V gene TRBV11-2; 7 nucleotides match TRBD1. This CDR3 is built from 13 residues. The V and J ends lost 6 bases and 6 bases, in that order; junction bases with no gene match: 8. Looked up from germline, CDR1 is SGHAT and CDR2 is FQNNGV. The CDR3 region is CASRDRVMGEQYF. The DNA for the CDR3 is TGTGCCAGCAGAGACAGGGTCATGGGCGAGCAGTACTTC.

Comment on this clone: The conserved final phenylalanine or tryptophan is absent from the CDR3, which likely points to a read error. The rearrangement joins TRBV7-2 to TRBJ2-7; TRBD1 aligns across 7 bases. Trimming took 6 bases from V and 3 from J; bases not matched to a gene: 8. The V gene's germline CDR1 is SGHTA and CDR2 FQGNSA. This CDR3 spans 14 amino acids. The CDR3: CASRPGTANYEQYL. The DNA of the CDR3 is TGTGCCAGCAGACCCGGGACAGCTAACTACGAGCAGTACCTC.

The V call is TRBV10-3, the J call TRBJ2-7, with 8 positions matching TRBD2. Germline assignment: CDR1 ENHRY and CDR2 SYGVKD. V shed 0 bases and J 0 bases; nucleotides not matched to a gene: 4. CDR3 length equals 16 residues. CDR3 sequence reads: CAISESPLAASYEQYF. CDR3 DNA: TGTGCCATCAGTGAGTCCCCACTAGCGGCCTCCTACGAGCAGTACTTC.

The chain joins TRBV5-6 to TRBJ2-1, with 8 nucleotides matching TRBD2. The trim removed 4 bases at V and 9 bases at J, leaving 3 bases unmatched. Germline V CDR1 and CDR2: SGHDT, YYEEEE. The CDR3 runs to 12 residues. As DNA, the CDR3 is TGTGCCAGCAGCGTTAGCGGGACTGAGCAGTTCTTC. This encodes CASSVSGTEQFF. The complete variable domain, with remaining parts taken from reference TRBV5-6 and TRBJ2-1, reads DAGVTQSPTHLIKTRGQQVTLRCSPKSGHDTVSWYQQALGQGPQFIFQYYEEEERQRGNFPDRFSGHQFPNYSSELNVNALLLGDSALYLCASSVSGTEQFFGPGTRLTVL.

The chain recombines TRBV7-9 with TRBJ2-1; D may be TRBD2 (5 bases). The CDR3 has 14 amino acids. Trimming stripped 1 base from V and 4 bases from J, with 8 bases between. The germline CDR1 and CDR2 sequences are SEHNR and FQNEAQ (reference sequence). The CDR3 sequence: CASSLGGSYNEQFF. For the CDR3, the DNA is TGTGCCAGCAGCTTAGGAGGGAGTTACAATGAGCAGTTCTTC.

The CDR3 coding sequence is TGTGCCAGCAGTTCCCAAACAGGGTACAATCAGCCCCAGCATTTT. Translation: CASSSQTGYNQPQHF. The chain recombines TRBV28 with TRBJ1-5; possible D gene TRBD1, 6 bases. Germline lookup yields CDR1 MDHEN and CDR2 SYDVKM. V was trimmed by 4 bases and J by 3 bases, leaving 13 bases between them. There are 15 residues in the CDR3.

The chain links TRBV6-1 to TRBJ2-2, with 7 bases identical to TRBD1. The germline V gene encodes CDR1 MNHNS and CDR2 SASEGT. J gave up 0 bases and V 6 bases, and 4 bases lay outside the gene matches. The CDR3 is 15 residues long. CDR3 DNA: TGTGCCAGCAGGATAGACAGGGCGAACACCGGGGAGCTGTTTTTT. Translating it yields CASRIDRANTGELFF.

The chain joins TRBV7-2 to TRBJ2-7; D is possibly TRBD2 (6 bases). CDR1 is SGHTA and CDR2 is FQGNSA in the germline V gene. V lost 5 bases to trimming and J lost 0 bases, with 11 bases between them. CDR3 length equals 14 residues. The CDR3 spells CASSPGLSSYEQYF. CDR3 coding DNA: TGTGCCAGCAGCCCCGGACTATCCTCCTACGAGCAGTACTTC.

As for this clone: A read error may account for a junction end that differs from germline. The CDR3: CASSKERDLTGELFF. The CDR3 nucleotides read TGCGCCAGCAGCAAAGAGCGGGATCTCACCGGGGAGCTGTTTTTT. This sequence joins TRBV4-3 and TRBJ2-2, with 7 bases matching TRBD2. Germline-derived CDR1 and CDR2 are LGHNA and YSLEER. This CDR3 has 15 residues.

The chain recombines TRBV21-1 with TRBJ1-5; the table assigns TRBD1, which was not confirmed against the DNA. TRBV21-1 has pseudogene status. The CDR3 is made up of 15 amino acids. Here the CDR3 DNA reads TGTGCCAGCAGCAAAGCCACAGGGGGCGGACAGCCCCAGCATTTT. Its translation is CASSKATGGGQPQHF.

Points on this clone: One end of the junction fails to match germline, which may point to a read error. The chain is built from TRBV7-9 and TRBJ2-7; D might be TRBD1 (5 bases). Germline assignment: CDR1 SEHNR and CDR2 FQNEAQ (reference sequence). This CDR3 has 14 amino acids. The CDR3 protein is CSSSLFDRDYEQYF. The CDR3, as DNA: TGTTCCAGCAGCTTATTTGACAGAGACTACGAGCAGTACTTC.

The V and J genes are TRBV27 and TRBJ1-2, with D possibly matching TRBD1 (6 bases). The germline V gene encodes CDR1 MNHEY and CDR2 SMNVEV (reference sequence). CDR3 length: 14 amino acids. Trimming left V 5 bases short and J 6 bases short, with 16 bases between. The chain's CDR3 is CASSPPDRANGYTF. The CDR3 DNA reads TGTGCCAGCAGTCCACCGGACAGAGCTAATGGCTACACCTTC.

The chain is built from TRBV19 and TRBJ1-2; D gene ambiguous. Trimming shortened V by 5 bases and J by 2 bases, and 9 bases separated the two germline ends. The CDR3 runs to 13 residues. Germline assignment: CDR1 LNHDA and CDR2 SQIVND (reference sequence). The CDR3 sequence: CASSPQYNYGYTF. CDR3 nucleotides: TGTGCCAGTAGTCCCCAGTACAACTATGGCTACACCTTC.

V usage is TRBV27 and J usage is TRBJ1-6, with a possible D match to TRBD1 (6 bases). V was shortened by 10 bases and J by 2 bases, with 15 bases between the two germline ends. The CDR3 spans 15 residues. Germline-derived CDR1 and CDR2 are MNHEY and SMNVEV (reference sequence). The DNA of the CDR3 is TGTGCCACCCGGACAGCCACCACCTATAATTCACCCCTCCACTTT. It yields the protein CATRTATTYNSPLHF.

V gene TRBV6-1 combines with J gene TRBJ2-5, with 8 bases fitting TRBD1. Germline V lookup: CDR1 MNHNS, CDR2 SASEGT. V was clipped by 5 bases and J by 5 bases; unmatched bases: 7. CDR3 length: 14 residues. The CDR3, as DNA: TGTGCCAGCAGTACCGCAGGGGGCAAGGAGACCCAGTACTTC. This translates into CASSTAGGKETQYF.

The CDR3 loop is CASSFGQSNYGYTF. CDR3 in DNA: TGTGCCAGCAGCTTTGGACAGTCAAACTATGGCTACACCTTC. This sequence joins TRBV7-9 and TRBJ1-2; perhaps TRBD1 as D (6 bases). V lost 3 bases and J lost 2, with 10 bases in between. The CDR3 covers 14 residues. Germline V gene lookup returns CDR1 SEHNR and CDR2 FQNEAQ (reference sequence).

CDR3 nucleotides: TGTGCCTGGAGTGACAGGGTAATCGAGCAGTACTTC. As protein: CAWSDRVIEQYF. The chain couples TRBV30 to TRBJ2-7; the D gene is possibly TRBD1 (6 bases). CDR3 length equals 12 residues. Germline V gene data show CDR1 as GTSNPN and CDR2 as SVGIG (reference sequence). Trimming pared 1 base from V and 6 bases from J, leaving 10 bases between.

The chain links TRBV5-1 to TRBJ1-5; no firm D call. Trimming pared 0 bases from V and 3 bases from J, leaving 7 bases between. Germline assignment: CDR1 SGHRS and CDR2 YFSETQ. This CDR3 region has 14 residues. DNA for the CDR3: TGCGCCAGCAGCTTGGGTAGCTTCAATCAGCCCCAGCATTTT. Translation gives CASSLGSFNQPQHF.

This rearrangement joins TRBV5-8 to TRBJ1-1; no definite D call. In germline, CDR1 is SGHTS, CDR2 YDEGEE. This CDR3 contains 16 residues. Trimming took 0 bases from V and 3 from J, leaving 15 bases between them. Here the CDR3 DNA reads TGTGCCAGCAGCTTGGTCGGCGGGGAAACATACACTGAAGCTTTCTTT. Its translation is CASSLVGGETYTEAFF.

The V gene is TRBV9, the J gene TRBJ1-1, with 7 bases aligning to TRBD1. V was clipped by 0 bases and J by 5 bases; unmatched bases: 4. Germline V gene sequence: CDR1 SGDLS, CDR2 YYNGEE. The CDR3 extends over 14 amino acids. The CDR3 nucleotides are TGTGCCAGCAGCGTAGAGGGGGCGGGGACTGAAGCTTTCTTT. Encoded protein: CASSVEGAGTEAFF.

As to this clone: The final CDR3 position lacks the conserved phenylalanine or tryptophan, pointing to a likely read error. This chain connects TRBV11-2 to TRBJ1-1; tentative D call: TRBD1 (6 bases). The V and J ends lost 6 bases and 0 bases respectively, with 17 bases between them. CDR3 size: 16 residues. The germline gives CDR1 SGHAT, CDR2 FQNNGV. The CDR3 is CASSWDGGALNTEAFL. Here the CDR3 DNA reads TGTGCCAGCAGTTGGGACGGGGGGGCCCTGAACACTGAAGCTTTCCTT.

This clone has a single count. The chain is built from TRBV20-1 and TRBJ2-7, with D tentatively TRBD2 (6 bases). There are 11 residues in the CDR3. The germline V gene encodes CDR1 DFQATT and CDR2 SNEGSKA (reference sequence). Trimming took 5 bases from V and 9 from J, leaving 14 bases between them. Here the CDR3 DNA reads TGCAGTGCTCCTGGGGGGATTGGGCAGTACTTC. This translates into CSAPGGIGQYF.

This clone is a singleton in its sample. The CDR3 sequence is CASRPYGASGEQETQYF. The CDR3 nucleotides are TGTGCCAGCAGACCGTACGGGGCTAGCGGGGAACAAGAGACCCAGTACTTC. The chain carries TRBV2 and TRBJ2-5, with TRBD2 matching over 9 bases. The CDR3 is made up of 17 amino acids. J gave up 2 bases and V 6 bases, and 13 bases lay outside the gene matches. Germline CDR1 and CDR2: SNHLY and FYNNEI. The full variable domain, its missing parts supplied by reference TRBV2 and TRBJ2-5, is EPEVTQTPSHQVTQMGQEVILRCVPISNHLYFYWYRQILGQKVEFLVSFYNNEISEKSEIFDDQFSVERPDGSNFTLKIRSTKLEDSAMYFCASRPYGASGEQETQYFGPGTRLLVL.

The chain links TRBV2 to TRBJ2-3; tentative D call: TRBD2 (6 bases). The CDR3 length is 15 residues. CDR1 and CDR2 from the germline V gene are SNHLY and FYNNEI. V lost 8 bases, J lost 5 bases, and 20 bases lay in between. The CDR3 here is CASGSLTGAGDTQYF. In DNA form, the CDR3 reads TGTGCCAGCGGATCCCTAACGGGAGCGGGAGATACGCAGTATTTT.

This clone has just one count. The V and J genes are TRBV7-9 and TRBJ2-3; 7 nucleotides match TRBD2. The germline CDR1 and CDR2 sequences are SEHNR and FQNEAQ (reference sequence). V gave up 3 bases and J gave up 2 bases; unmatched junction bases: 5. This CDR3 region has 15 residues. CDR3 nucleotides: TGTGCCAGCAGCTTCCCGCGGGGGAACACAGATACGCAGTATTTT. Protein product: CASSFPRGNTDTQYF.

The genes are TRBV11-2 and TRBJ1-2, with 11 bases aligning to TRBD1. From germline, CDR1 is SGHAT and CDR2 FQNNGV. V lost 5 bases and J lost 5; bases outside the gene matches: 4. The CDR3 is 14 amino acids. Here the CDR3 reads CASSPGQGGYGYTF. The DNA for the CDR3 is TGTGCCAGCAGCCCGGGACAGGGGGGATATGGCTACACCTTC.

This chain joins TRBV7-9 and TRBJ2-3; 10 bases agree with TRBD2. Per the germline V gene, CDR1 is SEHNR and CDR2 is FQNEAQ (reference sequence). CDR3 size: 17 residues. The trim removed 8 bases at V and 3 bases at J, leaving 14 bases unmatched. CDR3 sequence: CASGAPGLARGTDTQYF. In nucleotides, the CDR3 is TGTGCCAGCGGCGCCCCGGGACTAGCGAGAGGGACAGATACGCAGTATTTT.